This section outlines one T cell receptor beta chain sequence together with its context. These data originate in a study of T cell changes during pregnancy in multiple sclerosis. Profiling relied on immunoSEQ multiplex PCR, and the TCRdb table lists in-frame clones only, not all of them. The sample lists 130,000 or so clones, about 96% occurring once. Germline assignment: CDR1 PRHDT and CDR2 FYEKMQ (reference sequence). This CDR3 is built from 15 residues. Germline trimming cut 5 bases from V and 2 bases from J; bases unmatched to any gene: 4. This receptor was identified in a female donor with multiple sclerosis, enrolled in a pregnancy study. The material sequenced was peripheral blood, taken after pregnancy. V is TRBV13 and J is TRBJ2-3, with 10 bases lining up with TRBD2. CDR3 nucleotide sequence: TGTGCCAGCAGCCGACTAGCGGGCCTCACAGATACGCAGTATTTT. Its protein is CASSRLAGLTDTQYF. The full variable domain, rest sourced from reference TRBV13 and TRBJ2-3, is AAGVIQSPRHLIKEKRETATLKCYPIPRHDTVYWYQQGPGQDPQFLISFYEKMQSDKGSIPDRFSAQQFSDYHSELNMSSLELGDSALYFCASSRLAGLTDTQYFGPGTRLTVL.